The 19 T cell receptor beta chains below all came from one sample that was sequenced in a study of OX40 agonist ivuxolimab in advanced cancers. Profiling relied on immunoSEQ multiplex PCR, and the TCRdb table lists in-frame clones only, not all of them. Altogether 50,000 to 70,000 clones are present, roughly 90% being singletons, with the ten largest covering approximately 1%. This specimen was CD4+ or CD8+ T cells sorted from blood, taken in a trial of the OX40 agonist ivuxolimab. These receptors were collected from an adult with an advanced solid tumor such as melanoma, head and neck, liver or kidney cancer.

V usage is TRBV27 and J usage is TRBJ2-1, with 16 bases matching TRBD2. This CDR3 is built from 19 residues. CDR1 and CDR2 (germline): MNHEY, SMNVEV (reference sequence). The junction had 16 bases not matched to a gene; V was cut back by 5 bases and J by 9 bases. The CDR3 region is CASSQIPGLAGGPRVEQFF. CDR3 nucleotide sequence: TGTGCCAGCAGTCAAATCCCGGGACTAGCGGGAGGGCCTAGGGTTGAGCAGTTCTTC.

Only a few counts were recorded for this clone. This chain uses TRBV28 with TRBJ1-2; D is unclear. Per the germline V gene, CDR1 is MDHEN and CDR2 is SYDVKM. Deletions cut 0 bases from V and 4 bases from J, with 9 bases between. This CDR3 has 14 amino acids. The DNA for the CDR3 is TGTGCCAGCAGTTTATGGGAGGGATCCTATGGCTACACCTTC. Translated, it gives CASSLWEGSYGYTF.

In its sample, this clone was seen a few times. The sample contains more than one DNA sequence encoding this CDR3. The chain is built from TRBV18 and TRBJ1-1; D gene ambiguous. V shed 3 bases and J shed 1 base, with 6 bases lying between them. There are 13 residues in the CDR3. Germline V CDR1 and CDR2: KGHSH, LQKENI. As DNA, the CDR3 is TGTGCCAGCTCACCCCCCGGGAACACTGAAGCTTTCTTT. Translating gives CASSPPGNTEAFF.

The chain recombines TRBV5-1 with TRBJ2-3; TRBD2 matches 9 bases. The V segment lost 0 bases and the J segment 3 bases; nucleotides outside the gene matches: 11. The CDR3 length is 18 residues. The germline V gene has CDR1 SGHRS and CDR2 YFSETQ. In DNA form, the CDR3 reads TGCGCCAGCAGCTTGGGCACTAGCGGGCCGTGGGGAACAGATACGCAGTATTTT. Protein sequence: CASSLGTSGPWGTDTQYF.

The chain is built from TRBV18 and TRBJ2-7, with D possibly being TRBD1 or TRBD2 (5 bases each). CDR3 length: 15 amino acids. Trimming cost V 4 bases and J 3 bases, with 16 bases left between them. Germline values: CDR1 KGHSH, CDR2 LQKENI. Written as DNA, the CDR3 is TGTGCCAGCTCACGGGACCGGCAGACCGGCTACGAGCAGTACTTC. Amino acids: CASSRDRQTGYEQYF.

The chain recombines TRBV18 with TRBJ2-7, with 9 bases aligning to TRBD1. The length of the CDR3 is 14 residues. Germline CDR1 is KGHSH and CDR2 is LQKENI. V dropped 8 bases and J dropped 4; count of bases not matched to a gene: 9. The CDR3 region has the DNA TGTGCCAGCGCCACGGGACAGGGAATTTACGAGCAGTACTTC. Protein: CASATGQGIYEQYF.

V gene TRBV5-4 combines with J gene TRBJ2-3; D gene uncertain. This CDR3 region has 16 residues. V lost 7 bases and J 0 bases, leaving 18 bases between the germline ends. The germline CDR1 and CDR2 sequences are SGHNT and YYREEE (reference sequence). CDR3 nucleotide sequence: TGTGCCAGCCAGACCAAGGCAGGCGGTAGCACAGATACGCAGTATTTT. It is translated as CASQTKAGGSTDTQYF.

The V call is TRBV27, the J call TRBJ2-5, with 8 bases fitting TRBD2. V dropped 6 bases and J dropped 7; count of bases not matched to a gene: 7. The CDR3 spans 13 residues. The germline gives CDR1 MNHEY, CDR2 SMNVEV (reference sequence). The CDR3 DNA reads TGTGCCAGCAGGAGCGGGAGTTCGGGGACCCAGTACTTC. It yields the protein CASRSGSSGTQYF.

V usage is TRBV20-1 and J usage is TRBJ1-1; no clear D. The germline V and J ends were trimmed by 1 base and 7 bases, with 7 bases remaining between them. This CDR3 has 11 amino acids. In germline, CDR1 is DFQATT, CDR2 SNEGSKA (reference sequence). CDR3 bases: TGCAGTGCTAGAGTCCGGAATGAAGCTTTCTTT. It is translated as CSARVRNEAFF.

V gene TRBV28 combines with J gene TRBJ1-6, with a weak D call TRBD1 (5 bases). The ends were cut back, 9 bases at V and 9 bases at J, with 12 bases in the middle. The germline CDR1 and CDR2 sequences are MDHEN and SYDVKM. The CDR3 consists of 12 residues. For the CDR3, the DNA is TGTGCCAGTCTTGCAGGGAGTTCACCCCTCCACTTT. Translated: CASLAGSSPLHF. The full variable domain, its missing parts supplied by reference TRBV28 and TRBJ1-6, is DVKVTQSSRYLVKRTGEKVFLECVQDMDHENMFWYRQDPGLGLRLIYFSYDVKMKEKGDIPEGYSVSREKKERFSLILESASTNQTSMYLCASLAGSSPLHFGNGTRLTVT.

The table lists this clone with a count of one. This rearrangement joins TRBV30 to TRBJ2-1; 14 bases are a match to TRBD2. The V and J ends lost 8 bases and 14 bases, in that order; junction bases with no gene match: 8. Per the germline V gene, CDR1 is GTSNPN and CDR2 is SVGIG (reference sequence). The CDR3 totals 12 residues. The CDR3 DNA reads as TGTGCCGGATTGACTAGCGGGAGGGCTGAGTTCTTC. Amino acid sequence: CAGLTSGRAEFF.

The chain is built from TRBV6-1 and TRBJ2-4, with TRBD1 as a possible D gene (5 bases). Germline values: CDR1 MNHNS, CDR2 SASEGT. The CDR3 extends over 14 amino acids. V lost 3 bases and J 8 bases, leaving 14 bases between the germline ends. Written as DNA, the CDR3 is TGTGCCAGCAGTGATCGTCCAGGCAGGGACATTCAGTACTTC. Translating gives CASSDRPGRDIQYF.

J is TRBJ2-5 and V is TRBV5-1; D is uncertain. CDR1 and CDR2 from the germline V gene are SGHRS and YFSETQ. Trimming took 0 bases from V and 1 from J, leaving 10 bases between them. This CDR3 spans 15 amino acids. As DNA, the CDR3 is TGCGCCAGCAGCTTGGAGAGACAAAGCCAAGAGACCCAGTACTTC. Protein product: CASSLERQSQETQYF. Using reference TRBV5-1 and TRBJ2-5 for the parts outside the CDR3, the full variable domain is KAGVTQTPRYLIKTRGQQVTLSCSPISGHRSVSWYQQTPGQGLQFLFEYFSETQRNKGNFPGRFSGRQFSNSRSEMNVSTLELGDSALYLCASSLERQSQETQYFGPGTRLLVL.

CDR3 residues: CASSLGQAGETQYF. As DNA, the CDR3 is TGCGCCAGCTCCCTGGGACAGGCGGGGGAGACCCAGTACTTC. This rearrangement joins TRBV5-1 to TRBJ2-5; 8 bases are shared with TRBD1. Germline V gene sequence: CDR1 SGHRS, CDR2 YFSETQ. Unmatched junction bases numbered 10, after V lost 7 bases and J lost 5 bases. This CDR3 is built from 14 residues.

The V call is TRBV9, the J call TRBJ2-3; 14 positions agree with TRBD2. CDR3 length equals 17 residues. The ends lost 3 bases at V and 2 bases at J; junction bases unmatched: 5. Per germline, CDR1 SGDLS and CDR2 YYNGEE. The CDR3 nucleotides read TGTGCCAGCAGCGCACCGGGACTAGCGGGAGCCACAGATACGCAGTATTTT. Protein product: CASSAPGLAGATDTQYF. Using reference TRBV9 and TRBJ2-3 for the parts outside the CDR3, the full variable domain is DSGVTQTPKHLITATGQRVTLRCSPRSGDLSVYWYQQSLDQGLQFLIQYYNGEERAKGNILERFSAQQFPDLHSELNLSSLELGDSALYFCASSAPGLAGATDTQYFGPGTRLTVL.

The gene calls are TRBV5-1 and TRBJ1-2, with 7 bases lining up with TRBD1. This CDR3 contains 14 residues. The V and J ends lost 0 bases and 7 bases, in that order; junction bases with no gene match: 6. Per the germline V gene, CDR1 is SGHRS and CDR2 is YFSETQ. The CDR3 spells CASSLGTGAAGYTF. The CDR3 DNA reads TGCGCCAGCAGCTTGGGTACAGGGGCGGCTGGCTACACCTTC.

The J gene is TRBJ2-3, the V gene TRBV7-3; TRBD1 is a possible D gene (7 bases). The CDR3 covers 14 residues. Germline V gene data show CDR1 as SGHTA and CDR2 as FQGTGA. V was clipped by 5 bases and J by 4 bases, with 13 bases between them. The CDR3 sequence: CASSGGGAADTQYF. CDR3 coding DNA: TGTGCCAGCAGCGGAGGGGGCGCGGCAGATACGCAGTATTTT.

The chain recombines TRBV28 with TRBJ2-7, with 8 bases aligning to TRBD1. V lost 6 bases, J lost 5 bases, and 12 bases stayed unmatched. The CDR3 spans 15 residues. Germline V gives CDR1 MDHEN, CDR2 SYDVKM. The DNA for the CDR3 is TGTGCCAGCAGCGGCCCGTGGACAGGGAAGGACGAGCAGTACTTC. Its protein product is CASSGPWTGKDEQYF.

V is TRBV5-1 and J is TRBJ2-7; TRBD1 agrees at 7 bases. Germline trimming cut 4 bases from V and 6 bases from J; bases unmatched to any gene: 19. This CDR3 has 17 amino acids. Germline values: CDR1 SGHRS, CDR2 YFSETQ. The CDR3 nucleotides are TGCGCCAGCAGCCCAGGGGGTGCCTGGATGGAGATCGGCGAGCAGTACTTC. It is translated as CASSPGGAWMEIGEQYF.